The entry that follows covers one TCR beta chain sequence. This entry is derived from a study of blood T cells in healthy people across ages. A minimum of 7 million PBMCs was isolated per sample. For the second PCR, which ran for about 7 to 11 cycles, a sample-barcoded 5' primer and a J-beta primer mix were used. MiXCR was run by TCRdb on the 5' RACE reads, yielding one entry per CDR3 protein. The sample has hundreds of thousands of distinct CDR3 sequences; more than 20% are singletons. CDR1 is ENHRY, CDR2 SYGVKD, per germline. The trim removed 7 bases at V and 8 bases at J, leaving 8 bases unmatched. The CDR3 length is 14 residues.

Sequencing was done on a sample of blood. This chain uses TRBV10-3 with TRBJ2-1; 10 bases align to TRBD2. The sequence was collected from a man aged 65-85 years in good health. CDR3 sequence reads: CAITAGGPVDEQFF. The CDR3 coding sequence is TGTGCCATCACAGCGGGAGGGCCCGTCGATGAGCAGTTCTTC.